This is a list of T cell receptor beta chains from one sample in a study of control samples from healthy donors and cancer patients. Assay used: immunoSEQ multiplex PCR; TCRdb lists only in-frame clones, some missing. Seen here are 100,000 or so clones, around four fifths observed once, and the top ten hold about 13%. The sequenced sample consisted of blood. Every receptor here comes from a woman between 45 and 65 years old in good health. Both conserved end residues are part of each CDR3. The D gene is left open where the match is weak. Clone size, where shown, is once, few, many, or a class for clones that have expanded.

TRBV12-3/TRBV12-4,-,TRBJ2-3,-,TGTGCCAGCAGTTGGCCGGGGGGCGCGCAGTATTTT,CASSWPGGAQYF
TRBV27,-,TRBJ2-3,-,TGTGCCAGCGGCACGTGGGAATCCACAGATACGCAGTATTTT,CASGTWESTDTQYF
TRBV11-3,-,TRBJ2-7,once,TGTGCCAGCAGCTTAGATCCCTCTGCGGGACAGTACTTC,CASSLDPSAGQYF
TRBV9,-,TRBJ1-5,-,TGTGCCAGCAGGACTGGACATCGTCCCAATCAGCCCCAGCATTTT,CASRTGHRPNQPQHF
TRBV5-4,-,TRBJ1-6,-,TGTGCCAGCAGCACCGTAGGGGATGATTCACCCCTCCACTTT,CASSTVGDDSPLHF
TRBV2,-,TRBJ2-5,-,TGTGCCAGCAGTGAAGGGTTGGAGACCCAGTACTTC,CASSEGLETQYF
TRBV18,TRBD1,TRBJ1-2,-,TGTGCCAGCTCACCAAACACAGGGGGGGATCTCGGCTACACCTTC,CASSPNTGGDLGYTF
TRBV7-8,-,TRBJ2-7,-,TGTGCCAGCAGCTCATTAGCCGGCACCGCCGTATTGGAAGAGCAGTACTTC,CASSSLAGTAVLEEQYF
TRBV30,TRBD2,TRBJ2-2,-,TGTGCCTGGAGCGGGAGGGCCGGTGTGGCCGGGGAGCTGTTTTTT,CAWSGRAGVAGELFF
TRBV5-1,TRBD2,TRBJ2-1,-,TGCGCCAGCAGTCCAACTAGCGGGGTCATTGGTGAGCAGTTCTTC,CASSPTSGVIGEQFF
TRBV7-9,TRBD1,TRBJ2-4,-,TGTGCCAGCAGCACCACCGGGACAGGGATTCAGTACTTC,CASSTTGTGIQYF
TRBV5-8,-,TRBJ2-2,-,TGTGCCAGCAGCCTCGAGTTGAGGTCGACCGGGGAGCTGTTTTTT,CASSLELRSTGELFF
TRBV19,-,TRBJ1-5,-,TGTGCCGCGGGTCACAGCAATCAGCCCCAGCATTTT,CAAGHSNQPQHF
TRBV5-1,-,TRBJ1-1,few,TGCGCCAGCAGCTTACGGGGAGGGGTTGAAGCTTTCTTT,CASSLRGGVEAFF
TRBV29-1,-,TRBJ1-3,-,TGCAGCGCCCGATCGGACGGGGGGAACACCATATATTTT,CSARSDGGNTIYF
TRBV14,-,TRBJ1-3,-,TGTGCCAGCAGCCCCCTGAGGGCTGGAAACACCATATATTTT,CASSPLRAGNTIYF
TRBV7-2,-,TRBJ2-2,-,TGTGCCAGCAGCTTAGGGACACCGAGGGCCGGGGAGCTGTTTTTT,CASSLGTPRAGELFF
TRBV7-6,TRBD1,TRBJ2-1,-,TGTGCCAGCAGCGGACACACCGGGACAGGGGCTAACAATGAGCAGTTCTTC,CASSGHTGTGANNEQFF
TRBV7-7,-,TRBJ2-2,-,TGTGCTAGCAGCTTATTTACCGGGGAGCTGTTTTTT,CASSLFTGELFF
TRBV7-2,-,TRBJ2-1,-,TGTGCCAGCAGCTTAGCGGCTGGCCTCTCCTACAATGAGCAGTTCTTC,CASSLAAGLSYNEQFF